This T cell receptor beta chain was documented in a study of OX40 agonist ivuxolimab in advanced cancers. This table comes from immunoSEQ multiplex PCR, and its TCRdb copy is limited to in-frame clones, with some not included. The sample lists tens of thousands of clones, about 89% occurring once. Peripheral blood came from all dose cohorts at three timepoints. The CDR3 is made up of 16 amino acids. With 0 bases clipped from V and 5 bases from J, the junction kept 6 bases outside the gene matches. Germline lookup yields CDR1 MRHNA and CDR2 SNTAGT. Sequenced material: CD4+ or CD8+ T cells sorted from blood, taken in a trial of the OX40 agonist ivuxolimab. This receptor was obtained from an adult with an advanced solid tumor such as melanoma, head and neck, liver or kidney cancer. V usage is TRBV6-4 and J usage is TRBJ2-2, with TRBD2 identical over 7 bases. This CDR3 is CASSDSMVAGTGELFF. The CDR3 region has the DNA TGTGCCAGCAGTGACTCGATGGTAGCGGGTACCGGGGAGCTGTTTTTT.